The clone carrying this T cell receptor beta chain was seen ten or more times. The antigen is undetermined. Regions amplified from RNA transcripts were the TCR beta CDR3 regions. RT-PCR in the first round (using the HTBI primer set) targeted the TCR CDR3. A single record per CDR3 protein comes from TCRdb applying MiXCR to the multiplex PCR reads. The sample has 450,000 to 600,000 distinct CDR3 sequences; around 15% are singletons. V lost 3 bases and J lost 0, with 15 bases in between. This CDR3 has 16 residues. Germline V gene sequence: CDR1 DFQATT, CDR2 SNEGSKA (reference sequence). Hyperthyroidism of Graves' type that showed no ophthalmopathy progression within 18 months was stable. The source of the sample is a study of T cells in Graves' hyperthyroidism and ophthalmopathy. Study conclusions and caveats: Among clonotypes expanded in thyroid above 0.001, most were also found in blood.

Sequenced sample: blood. This TCR came from a woman aged 40 to 55 with Graves' hyperthyroidism. The gene calls are TRBV20-1 and TRBJ2-1; D gene ambiguous. The CDR3 DNA sequence: TGCAGTGCTAGGGAGACCCGACCCGCCTCCTACAATGAGCAGTTCTTC. Encoded protein: CSARETRPASYNEQFF.